Given below is one T cell receptor (beta chain) in context. Its specificity is unknown. At one end, the junction sequence differs from germline, possibly due to a read error. The sample comes from a study of vaccination and CD4 T cells after COVID-19. In germline, CDR1 is DFQATT, CDR2 SNEGSKA (reference sequence). The CDR3 is 15 amino acids. Treatment: roughly 11-day PBMC culture with coronavirus spike peptide pools or control peptides (ViraFEST assay). An Oncomine TCR Beta short-read assay was used to sequence the DNA from cultured CD4+ T cells. TCRdb re-derived calls from the PCR reads in MiXCR, one entry per CDR3 protein. The sample includes 15,000 to 20,000 distinct CDR3 sequences, about three fifths of them seen just once.

The origin of this receptor is a human donor who had recovered from COVID-19. The specimen sequenced was CD4+ T cells from blood, cultured in vitro. The gene calls are TRBV20-1 and TRBJ1-5, with a possible D match to TRBD1 (5 bases). CDR3 DNA sequence: TGCAGTACTAGGGGTGACAGTGATAGCAATCAGCCCCAGCATTTT. It specifies CSTRGDSDSNQPQHF.